Shown below are 24 T cell receptor beta chains from a single sample sequenced in a study of shared clonotypes between healthy human individuals. Produced via immunoSEQ multiplex PCR; TCRdb's table is partial and in-frame only. Of around 430,000 clones listed, roughly 80% are singletons. The sequenced sample consisted of PBMCs. The receptors here all came from a woman in her thirties or forties in good health. Some clones in this sample may be carry-over from other donors' samples.

J is TRBJ2-2 and V is TRBV19; 10 positions agree with TRBD2. CDR1 and CDR2 from the germline V gene are LNHDA and SQIVND (reference sequence). This CDR3 is 16 amino acids long. The V segment lost 2 bases and the J segment 7 bases; nucleotides outside the gene matches: 7. CDR3 nucleotide sequence: TGTGCCAGTAGTATATCGGCTAGCGGGAGTGGCGGGGAGCTGTTTTTT. Translation: CASSISASGSGGELFF.

The chain couples TRBV5-6 to TRBJ2-5; the match to TRBD1 covers 9 bases. The CDR3 contains 16 residues. Per germline, CDR1 SGHDT and CDR2 YYEEEE. J lost 5 bases, V lost 0 bases, and 8 bases had no gene match. CDR3 DNA sequence: TGTGCCAGCAGCTTGGGGGGACAGGGTGGTTACGAGACCCAGTACTTC. Translating gives CASSLGGQGGYETQYF.

The gene calls are TRBV7-9 and TRBJ1-2; no clear D. The CDR3 contains 13 residues. Germline V gene lookup returns CDR1 SEHNR and CDR2 FQNEAQ (reference sequence). The V and J ends lost 4 bases and 0 bases respectively, with 6 bases between them. CDR3 residues: CASSSRANYGYTF. Written as DNA, the CDR3 is TGTGCCAGCAGCTCAAGGGCTAACTATGGCTACACCTTC.

The chain combines TRBV4-3 with TRBJ2-7, with 12 bases matching TRBD1. The CDR3 contains 15 residues. The junction had 7 bases not matched to a gene; V was cut back by 3 bases and J by 7 bases. The germline V gene has CDR1 LGHNA and CDR2 YSLEER. CDR3 coding DNA: TGCGCCAGCAGCCAGAGCCGGGACAGGGGGCAAGAGCAGTACTTC. Protein product: CASSQSRDRGQEQYF.

The J gene is TRBJ2-7, the V gene TRBV23-1; perhaps TRBD2 as D (7 bases). TRBV23-1 is labeled an ORF, and its function is uncertain. Trimming cost V 0 bases and J 2 bases, with 14 bases left between them. The CDR3 has 16 amino acids. The CDR3: CASSQSGGAVPYEQYF. DNA of the CDR3: TGCGCCAGCAGTCAATCGGGGGGGGCAGTCCCCTACGAGCAGTACTTC.

The gene calls are TRBV5-4 and TRBJ2-7; no clear D. The CDR3 spans 12 residues. V shed 4 bases and J shed 5 bases, with 10 bases lying between them. The V gene's germline CDR1 is SGHNT and CDR2 YYREEE (reference sequence). The CDR3 sequence: CASSQGDNEQYF. As DNA, the CDR3 is TGTGCCAGCAGCCAAGGAGACAACGAGCAGTACTTC. The full variable domain, in which reference TRBV5-4 and TRBJ2-7 provide the parts outside the CDR3, is ETGVTQSPTHLIKTRGQQVTLRCSSQSGHNTVSWYQQALGQGPQFIFQYYREEENGRGNFPPRFSGLQFPNYSSELNVNALELDDSALYLCASSQGDNEQYFGPGTRLTVT.

V gene TRBV28 combines with J gene TRBJ1-1; maybe TRBD1 (5 bases). CDR3 size: 16 residues. V was clipped by 6 bases and J by 4 bases, with 21 bases between them. In germline, CDR1 is MDHEN, CDR2 SYDVKM. This chain's CDR3 is CASRERGRDRSTEAFF. CDR3 nucleotide sequence: TGTGCCAGCAGAGAAAGGGGCAGGGATAGATCCACTGAAGCTTTCTTT.

The sample holds many counts of this clone. The J gene is TRBJ2-7, the V gene TRBV7-2, with D perhaps matching TRBD1 (6 bases). The CDR3 length is 15 residues. The V and J ends lost 5 bases and 4 bases respectively, with 18 bases between them. Germline CDR1 reads SGHTA; CDR2 reads FQGNSA. CDR3 nucleotide sequence: TGTGCCAGCAGCGAATCCGGGACAAGATCATACGAGCAGTACTTC. Encoded protein: CASSESGTRSYEQYF. Variable domain in full (rest from reference TRBV7-2 and TRBJ2-7): GAGVSQSPSNKVTEKGKDVELRCDPISGHTALYWYRQSLGQGLEFLIYFQGNSAPDKSGLPSDRFSAERTGGSVSTLTIQRTQQEDSAVYLCASSESGTRSYEQYFGPGTRLTVT.

The rearrangement joins TRBV5-4 to TRBJ2-5; D is uncertain. The CDR3 extends over 13 amino acids. V dropped 0 bases and J dropped 4 bases, with 7 bases sitting between them. The germline gives CDR1 SGHNT, CDR2 YYREEE (reference sequence). CDR3 sequence: CASSLAEAETQYF. The CDR3 nucleotides are TGTGCCAGCAGCTTGGCGGAAGCAGAGACCCAGTACTTC.

This clone was picked up many times. V gene TRBV9 combines with J gene TRBJ1-4; 10 nucleotides agree with TRBD1. Germline values: CDR1 SGDLS, CDR2 YYNGEE. The CDR3 length is 15 residues. Unmatched junction bases numbered 7, after V lost 4 bases and J lost 7 bases. CDR3 coding DNA: TGTGCCAGCAGCCCGGGGACAGGGGAGGTTGAAAAACTGTTTTTT. As protein: CASSPGTGEVEKLFF.

Remarks on this clone: Other DNA sequences in this specimen translate into the identical CDR3. The CDR3 is CASSLGQGASYEQYF. In DNA form, the CDR3 reads TGTGCCAGCAGTTTAGGACAGGGGGCTTCCTACGAGCAGTACTTC. The chain combines TRBV27 with TRBJ2-7; 11 nucleotides line up with TRBD1. CDR1 and CDR2 from the germline V gene are MNHEY and SMNVEV (reference sequence). The V gene end was trimmed by 2 bases and the J gene end by 1 base; junction bases not matched to a gene: 1. The CDR3 is 15 amino acids.

In this sample, this clone turned up a few times. The rearrangement links TRBV30 to TRBJ2-1, with 11 bases lining up with TRBD2. The CDR3 runs 14 residues. V lost 3 bases to trimming and J lost 5 bases; unmatched junction nucleotides: 3. Germline values: CDR1 GTSNPN, CDR2 SVGIG (reference sequence). The CDR3: CAWRTGLADNEQFF. CDR3 bases: TGTGCCTGGAGAACGGGACTAGCGGACAATGAGCAGTTCTTC.

This rearrangement joins TRBV7-9 to TRBJ1-5, with D unclear. The CDR3 is 14 residues long. Trimming removed 5 bases at V and 5 bases at J, with 13 bases between. The germline V gene has CDR1 SEHNR and CDR2 FQNEAQ (reference sequence). DNA for the CDR3: TGTGCCAGCAGCCCACCCGGTCCCCATCAGCCCCAGCATTTT. It encodes CASSPPGPHQPQHF.

This clone turned up a few times. The chain carries TRBV28 and TRBJ2-1, with 9 nucleotides matching TRBD2. Germline CDR1 and CDR2: MDHEN and SYDVKM. This CDR3 spans 14 amino acids. The ends lost 2 bases at V and 4 bases at J; junction bases unmatched: 0. CDR3 loop: CASSLAGGYNEQFF. DNA of the CDR3: TGTGCCAGCAGTTTAGCGGGAGGGTACAATGAGCAGTTCTTC.

The chain recombines TRBV27 with TRBJ1-5, with TRBD1 identical over 7 bases. This CDR3 is 17 amino acids long. J gave up 2 bases and V 3 bases, and 10 bases lay outside the gene matches. Per the germline V gene, CDR1 is MNHEY and CDR2 is SMNVEV (reference sequence). CDR3 sequence: CASSLGTIGTGNQPQHF. DNA of the CDR3: TGTGCCAGCAGTTTGGGCACTATTGGGACAGGCAATCAGCCCCAGCATTTT.

This clone was observed a single time. This CDR3 reads CASSLDRDTEAFF. The CDR3 DNA sequence: TGTGCCAGCAGCTTAGATAGGGACACTGAAGCTTTCTTT. The chain has TRBV11-3 and TRBJ1-1, with D unresolved. This CDR3 contains 13 residues. V was cut by 0 bases and J by 3 bases, with 5 bases left in between. Germline lookup yields CDR1 SGHNT and CDR2 YENEEA.

This clone was counted a single time. V and J are TRBV7-2 and TRBJ2-5, with 12 positions matching TRBD2. Trimming at V came to 6 bases and at J to 5 bases, leaving 7 bases not matched to a gene. Germline V lookup: CDR1 SGHTA, CDR2 FQGNSA. CDR3 length: 15 residues. CDR3 in amino acids: CASRSRLAGVETQYF. Here the CDR3 DNA reads TGTGCCAGCAGGTCCCGACTAGCGGGAGTGGAGACCCAGTACTTC.

This sequence joins TRBV11-3 and TRBJ1-1, with a weak D call TRBD1 (6 bases). Trimming took off 5 bases at V and 1 base at J, with 11 bases between the two ends. CDR1 SGHNT and CDR2 YENEEA come from the germline V gene. This CDR3 spans 14 amino acids. CDR3 coding DNA: TGTGCCAGCAGCATGGGACACTCGAACACTGAAGCTTTCTTT. It codes for CASSMGHSNTEAFF.

The chain joins TRBV5-8 to TRBJ2-7, with 8 bases identical to TRBD1. This CDR3 is 13 amino acids long. Losses at the gene ends were 4 bases for V and 4 bases for J; bases not matched to a gene: 4. From germline, CDR1 is SGHTS and CDR2 YDEGEE. The CDR3 reads CASSRTGRYEQYF. Written as DNA, the CDR3 is TGTGCCAGCAGCCGGACAGGGCGGTACGAGCAGTACTTC.

This clone was seen a single time. V and J are TRBV10-3 and TRBJ2-5, with D possibly being TRBD2 (6 bases). V was clipped by 2 bases and J by 5 bases, with 9 bases between them. Germline CDR1 ENHRY, CDR2 SYGVKD. The CDR3 contains 13 residues. DNA for the CDR3: TGTGCCATCAGTGAGCTCGGGAGTGAGACCCAGTACTTC. This codes for CAISELGSETQYF.

This clone was counted many times. V usage is TRBV11-2 and J usage is TRBJ2-5; D may match TRBD1 or TRBD2 (5 bases each). V was cut by 5 bases and J by 2 bases, with 12 bases left in between. Looked up from germline, CDR1 is SGHAT and CDR2 is FQNNGV. The CDR3 is made up of 14 amino acids. The CDR3 reads CASSPTGPQETQYF. The CDR3 nucleotides are TGTGCCAGCAGCCCCACGGGACCTCAAGAGACCCAGTACTTC.

The V and J genes are TRBV27 and TRBJ1-1; 9 nucleotides agree with TRBD1. The CDR3 runs 13 residues. Germline V gene lookup returns CDR1 MNHEY and CDR2 SMNVEV (reference sequence). The V segment lost 4 bases and the J segment 6 bases; nucleotides outside the gene matches: 3. For the CDR3, the DNA is TGTGCCAGCAGTTGGGACAGGGCCTCTGAAGCTTTCTTT. It codes for CASSWDRASEAFF.

This CDR3 is CASSLLYQSRGSYTF. Written as DNA, the CDR3 is TGTGCCAGCAGCTTACTGTATCAATCCAGGGGGAGCTACACCTTC. V usage is TRBV11-2 and J usage is TRBJ1-2, with 7 positions matching TRBD1. Germline V gene sequence: CDR1 SGHAT, CDR2 FQNNGV. This CDR3 spans 15 amino acids. V lost 2 bases to trimming and J lost 9 bases; unmatched junction nucleotides: 12.

A remark on this clone: The sample has other DNA sequences that encode this CDR3 too. J is TRBJ2-1 and V is TRBV20-1; no firm D call. V was pared by 4 bases and J by 4 bases, with 2 bases between. Germline V gives CDR1 DFQATT, CDR2 SNEGSKA (reference sequence). The CDR3 is made up of 10 amino acids. CDR3 residues: CSAIYNEQFF. The CDR3 DNA is TGCAGTGCTATATACAATGAGCAGTTCTTC.